Listed here are 29 T cell receptor beta chains from one sample, sequenced in a study of cytomegalovirus exposure and HLA in healthy donors. With 60 Vbeta and 13 Jbeta primers, the PCR was carried out. Some clones are missing from TCRdb's copy, which holds only in-frame ones; the method was immunoSEQ multiplex PCR. In the table there are approximately 120,000 clones, about 85% of which are singletons. The sequenced material came from PBMCs. The source of these receptors is a man aged 18-30 years in good health and CMV-seropositive.

CDR3 protein: CASSLGGMNTEAFF. CDR3 nucleotides: TGTGCCAGCAGCTTGGGGGGAATGAACACTGAAGCTTTCTTT. This sequence joins TRBV7-2 and TRBJ1-1; tentatively, D is TRBD1 (5 bases). The CDR3 runs 14 residues. Germline loops: CDR1 SGHTA, CDR2 FQGNSA. The V end was cut by 3 bases, the J end by 0 bases, with 8 bases between.

The chain recombines TRBV9 with TRBJ2-2; 10 bases are shared with TRBD2. Trimming took 2 bases from V and 7 from J; bases not matched to a gene: 5. The CDR3 loop spans 15 amino acids. Per germline, CDR1 SGDLS and CDR2 YYNGEE. DNA for the CDR3: TGTGCCAGCAGCGTCGGGACTAGCGAAAGCGGGGAGCTGTTTTTT. Translated: CASSVGTSESGELFF.

The J gene is TRBJ2-5, the V gene TRBV4-1, with D perhaps TRBD2 (5 bases). This CDR3 has 16 residues. Germline CDR1 is MGHRA and CDR2 is YSYEKL. Trimming took 1 base from V and 0 from J, leaving 12 bases between them. CDR3 nucleotides: TGCGCCAGCAGCCAAGTGGTGCCGGGAAACCAAGAGACCCAGTACTTC. Translation: CASSQVVPGNQETQYF.

The rearrangement uses TRBV27 and TRBJ1-4; D uncertain. This CDR3 spans 13 amino acids. The germline CDR1 and CDR2 sequences are MNHEY and SMNVEV (reference sequence). V shed 3 bases and J shed 8 bases, with 10 bases lying between them. CDR3 sequence reads: CASSFFREEKLFF. The CDR3 DNA sequence: TGTGCCAGCAGTTTCTTCCGAGAAGAAAAACTGTTTTTT.

The chain joins TRBV4-3 to TRBJ2-7, with 9 nucleotides matching TRBD1. The CDR3 consists of 14 residues. The J segment lost 5 bases and the V segment lost 4 bases, leaving 6 bases of the junction unmatched. Germline V gene sequence: CDR1 LGHNA, CDR2 YSLEER. The CDR3: CASSLQGALHEQYF. The CDR3 DNA is TGCGCCAGCAGCCTACAGGGGGCTCTCCACGAGCAGTACTTC.

The rearrangement uses TRBV4-3 and TRBJ2-4; possible D gene TRBD2, 6 bases. Germline V lookup: CDR1 LGHNA, CDR2 YSLEER. The CDR3 is 14 residues long. Trimming stripped 0 bases from V and 7 bases from J, with 10 bases between. The CDR3 DNA sequence: TGCGCCAGCAGCCAAGACGGGGGTGGGAACATTCAGTACTTC. This translates into CASSQDGGGNIQYF.

This clone was seen once. Other DNA sequences in the sample encode the same CDR3. The chain joins TRBV9 to TRBJ2-7; tentative D call: TRBD2 (6 bases). This CDR3 comprises 14 residues. Germline CDR1 is SGDLS and CDR2 is YYNGEE. V lost 0 bases, J lost 2 bases, and 9 bases lay in between. The DNA of the CDR3 is TGTGCCAGCAGCGTAGGAGGACTACCCTACGAGCAGTACTTC. This codes for CASSVGGLPYEQYF.

The V and J genes are TRBV6-5 and TRBJ1-1; D not certain. V lost 6 bases and J 1 base, leaving 15 bases between the germline ends. The germline CDR1 and CDR2 sequences are MNHEY and SVGAGI. CDR3 length equals 15 residues. This CDR3 reads CASRSYWARNTEAFF. The CDR3 bases are TGTGCCAGCAGGTCCTACTGGGCACGGAACACTGAAGCTTTCTTT.

Of note for this clone: One junction end disagrees with the germline gene, perhaps due to a read error. The rearrangement links TRBV30 to TRBJ2-7, with a weak D call TRBD2 (6 bases). CDR3 length equals 13 residues. Germline loops: CDR1 GTSNPN, CDR2 SVGIG (reference sequence). In DNA form, the CDR3 reads TGTGCCTGGAGGATAGGGGAGGACACTGCCGTTGTCTTC. Its translation: CAWRIGEDTAVVF. Looking up the rest from reference TRBV30 and TRBJ2-7 gives the full variable domain: SQTIHQWPATLVQPVGSPLSLECTVEGTSNPNLYWYRQAAGRGLQLLFYSVGIGQISSEVPQNLSASRPQDRQFILSSKKLLLSDSGFYLCAWRIGEDTAVVFGPGTRLTVT.

The chain joins TRBV19 to TRBJ2-7, with 10 bases fitting TRBD1. Germline loops: CDR1 LNHDA, CDR2 SQIVND (reference sequence). This CDR3 is 14 amino acids long. Trimming at V came to 5 bases and at J to 3 bases, leaving 4 bases not matched to a gene. DNA for the CDR3: TGTGCCAGTAGTTCCGGGACAGGGGTCTACGAGCAGTACTTC. Translation: CASSSGTGVYEQYF.

This chain connects TRBV9 to TRBJ1-6; D is unresolved. The CDR3 is 12 amino acids. V was trimmed by 0 bases and J by 10 bases, leaving 5 bases between them. Germline assignment: CDR1 SGDLS and CDR2 YYNGEE. Written as DNA, the CDR3 is TGTGCCAGCAGCGTAGGAAGCTCACCCCTCCACTTT. Protein sequence: CASSVGSSPLHF.

This chain connects TRBV15 to TRBJ2-5; 8 bases agree with TRBD1. There are 15 residues in the CDR3. The V segment lost 1 base and the J segment 5 bases; nucleotides outside the gene matches: 6. The germline V gene encodes CDR1 LNHNV and CDR2 YYDKDF (reference sequence). CDR3 region: CATSRGQGNWETQYF. CDR3 DNA: TGTGCCACCAGCAGAGGACAGGGGAATTGGGAGACCCAGTACTTC.

Remarks on this clone: Other DNA sequences from this sample encode an identical CDR3 as well. CDR3 sequence: CASSSRDRVSDGYTF. CDR3 coding DNA: TGTGCCAGTAGCTCCCGGGACAGGGTTTCCGATGGCTACACCTTC. The chain joins TRBV19 to TRBJ1-2, with TRBD1 matching over 9 bases. From germline, CDR1 is LNHDA and CDR2 SQIVND (reference sequence). The CDR3 is 15 amino acids. J gave up 6 bases and V 6 bases, and 11 bases lay outside the gene matches.

The chain employs TRBV6-1 and TRBJ1-5; D gene uncertain. V was pared by 5 bases and J by 7 bases, with 9 bases between. Germline-derived CDR1 and CDR2 are MNHNS and SASEGT. CDR3 length: 12 amino acids. The DNA for the CDR3 is TGTGCCAGCAGTTCCCAAACACAGCCCCAGCATTTT. Translating it yields CASSSQTQPQHF.

The chain links TRBV27 to TRBJ1-3; D may be TRBD1 (5 bases). Germline assignment: CDR1 MNHEY and CDR2 SMNVEV (reference sequence). The CDR3 consists of 15 residues. V was clipped by 3 bases and J by 1 base, with 10 bases between them. CDR3 DNA: TGTGCCAGCAGTTTGGGGGGTCATTCTGGAAACACCATATATTTT. This sequence encodes CASSLGGHSGNTIYF.

The rearrangement uses TRBV29-1 and TRBJ1-4, with 8 bases matching TRBD1. The CDR3 runs to 14 residues. CDR1 is SQVTM and CDR2 is ANQGSEA in the germline V gene. V shed 1 base, J shed 8 bases, and the junction held 6 bases outside the gene matches. In DNA, the CDR3 is TGCAGCGTTGAAGGGACAGGGCTTGGGGAAAAACTGTTTTTT. Protein sequence: CSVEGTGLGEKLFF.

The rearrangement joins TRBV6-1 to TRBJ1-1; the D is unclear. The CDR3 covers 17 residues. Trimming pared 2 bases from V and 1 base from J, leaving 17 bases between. Germline V CDR1 and CDR2: MNHNS, SASEGT. The CDR3 region has the DNA TGTGCCAGCAGTGAATGGAGTCTTATCCATGAGAACACTGAAGCTTTCTTT. Its translation is CASSEWSLIHENTEAFF.

Concerning this clone: One junction end disagrees with the germline gene, perhaps due to a read error. The chain carries TRBV7-7 and TRBJ1-1, with 7 positions matching TRBD1. The CDR3 extends over 13 amino acids. CDR1 and CDR2 (germline): SSHAT, FNYEAQ (reference sequence). The CDR3 here is CASSLDRDTEAFF. CDR3 bases: TGTGCTAGCAGCTTAGACAGGGACACTGAAGCTTTCTTT. Combining the CDR3 with reference TRBV7-7 and TRBJ1-1 gives the whole variable domain GAGVSQSPRYKVTKRGQDVTLRCDPISSHATLYWYQQALGQGPEFLTYFNYEAQPDKSGLPSDRFSAERPEGSISTLTIQRTEQRDSAMYRCASSLDRDTEAFFGQGTRLTVV.

This chain joins TRBV4-3 and TRBJ2-5; TRBD1 matches at 7 bases. Germline V gene data show CDR1 as LGHNA and CDR2 as YSLEER. This CDR3 contains 14 residues. After removal of 5 bases from V and 4 bases from J, the junction contained 7 bases not matched to a gene. The CDR3 sequence is CASSNDRVGETQYF. In nucleotides, the CDR3 is TGCGCCAGCAGCAACGACAGGGTAGGAGAGACCCAGTACTTC.

This sequence joins TRBV10-1 and TRBJ2-5, with a weak D call TRBD2 (6 bases). Between the trimmed V and J ends, which lost 4 bases and 5 bases, there was a span of 11 bases. The germline V gene encodes CDR1 WNHNN and CDR2 SYGVQD (reference sequence). The CDR3 extends over 13 amino acids. This CDR3 is CASSGGLMETQYF. In DNA, the CDR3 is TGCGCCAGCAGTGGGGGACTGATGGAGACCCAGTACTTC.

This clone has only a few counts. The sample holds other DNA sequences that translate to the same CDR3. The rearrangement links TRBV5-6 to TRBJ1-1, with 10 bases aligning to TRBD1. Germline V gene lookup returns CDR1 SGHDT and CDR2 YYEEEE. The length of the CDR3 is 15 residues. The trim removed 0 bases at V and 1 base at J, leaving 0 bases unmatched. This chain's CDR3 is CASSLGDRGNTEAFF. The CDR3 nucleotides are TGTGCCAGCAGCTTGGGGGACAGGGGGAACACTGAAGCTTTCTTT.

The gene calls are TRBV27 and TRBJ2-7, with a weak D call TRBD2 (6 bases). Between the trimmed V and J ends, which lost 6 bases and 10 bases, there was a span of 19 bases. CDR3 length: 13 residues. Per the germline V gene, CDR1 is MNHEY and CDR2 is SMNVEV (reference sequence). CDR3 in amino acids: CASRLRVIGGQYF. For the CDR3, the DNA is TGTGCCAGCAGACTCAGGGTTATCGGGGGTCAGTACTTC.

This rearrangement joins TRBV5-6 to TRBJ2-5; TRBD2 aligns across 10 bases. Germline V gives CDR1 SGHDT, CDR2 YYEEEE. The CDR3 loop spans 18 amino acids. V lost 1 base and J lost 5; bases outside the gene matches: 14. The CDR3 here is CASSLRIAGGPFGETQYF. As DNA, the CDR3 is TGTGCCAGCAGCTTGAGAATAGCGGGGGGCCCGTTCGGGGAGACCCAGTACTTC.

CDR3 coding DNA: TGTGCCAGCAGCTTACTCGGGGATCAGCCCCAGCATTTT. This encodes CASSLLGDQPQHF. This chain joins TRBV7-9 and TRBJ1-5; D gene uncertain. This CDR3 comprises 13 residues. CDR1 is SEHNR and CDR2 is FQNEAQ in the germline V gene (reference sequence). With 2 bases removed from V and 5 bases from J, the gap between germline ends came to 7 bases.

The table lists this clone with a count of one. The V call is TRBV29-1, the J call TRBJ2-1; the D gene is possibly TRBD1 (6 bases). This CDR3 region has 13 residues. Looked up from germline, CDR1 is SQVTM and CDR2 is ANQGSEA. Trimming took off 6 bases at V and 5 bases at J, with 14 bases between the two ends. The CDR3 coding sequence is TGCAGCGTGAGACAGGCTCGGGACAATGAGCAGTTCTTC. Protein product: CSVRQARDNEQFF.

The rearrangement uses TRBV11-2 and TRBJ1-2; 12 bases match TRBD1. The CDR3 length is 17 residues. The V and J ends lost 1 base and 5 bases, in that order; junction bases with no gene match: 8. Germline CDR1 SGHAT, CDR2 FQNNGV. For the CDR3, the DNA is TGTGCCAGCAGCTTAGGGGGGACAGGGGGCGGTCAATATGGCTACACCTTC. Encoded protein: CASSLGGTGGGQYGYTF.

This clone was counted between two and nine times. The chain has TRBV19 and TRBJ1-1; perhaps TRBD1 as D (5 bases). The CDR3 has 13 residues. Per the germline V gene, CDR1 is LNHDA and CDR2 is SQIVND (reference sequence). V was pared by 3 bases and J by 6 bases, with 11 bases between. CDR3 bases: TGTGCCAGTAGTATCGCGGGGCTGTCTGAAGCTTTCTTT. As protein: CASSIAGLSEAFF.

The V call is TRBV11-2, the J call TRBJ2-5, with TRBD1 matching 7 bases. The DNA end lines up better with TRBJ2-7; the J call may be wrong. The CDR3 consists of 14 residues. Germline V gene data show CDR1 as SGHAT and CDR2 as FQNNGV. The CDR3 is CASSPTGVTYEQYF. The CDR3 region has the DNA TGTGCCAGCAGCCCAACAGGGGTCACCTACGAGCAGTACTTC.

This clone was detected a few times. J is TRBJ2-5 and V is TRBV5-4; the D gene is possibly TRBD1 (5 bases). Trimming removed 5 bases from V and 3 bases from J, with 14 bases in between. The CDR3 is 14 residues long. The V gene's germline CDR1 is SGHNT and CDR2 YYREEE (reference sequence). This CDR3 is CASRKGLGEETQYF. The DNA of the CDR3 is TGTGCCAGCAGGAAGGGCCTAGGGGAAGAGACCCAGTACTTC.